These T cell receptor beta chains were read from a single sample in a study of cytotoxic CD8 clonotypes in ibrutinib-treated CLL. TCRdb's copy holds only in-frame clones and misses some; the assay was immunoSEQ multiplex PCR. The repertoire consists of roughly 170,000 clones, with about 80% occurring once and the leading ten covering 3.5% to 5.5%. The sequencing used PBMCs, collected after 24 months of ibrutinib treatment. The receptors were gathered from a human donor with chronic lymphocytic leukemia. CDR3s include the opening cysteine and the closing phenylalanine or tryptophan. Each record gives: D gene, J gene, V gene, clone size, CDR3 DNA, CDR3 protein. D genes are given only for firm matches. Clone size appears in some rows only: once, few, many, or a class for an expanded clone.

-,TRBJ2-5,TRBV7-9,once,TGTGCCAGCAGCTTAGGAGGGGCGGCGGGTTCGTTCGAGACCCAGTACTTC,CASSLGGAAGSFETQYF
TRBD2,TRBJ2-1,TRBV7-4,-,TGTGCCAGCAGCTTTGGAGATGGGACTAGCGCTTACAATGAGCAGTTCTTC,CASSFGDGTSAYNEQFF
-,TRBJ2-2,TRBV30,-,TGTGCCTGGGCAGGGCGGCTCACCGGGGAGCTGTTTTTT,CAWAGRLTGELFF
-,TRBJ1-4,TRBV11-2,-,TGTGCCAGCAGCTCTCAGCCTGAGAATGAAAAACTGTTTTTT,CASSSQPENEKLFF
-,TRBJ1-2,TRBV30,-,TGTGCCTGGAGTGCAGGGGAACCTTATGGCTACACCTTC,CAWSAGEPYGYTF
TRBD1,TRBJ1-3,TRBV30,-,TGTGCCTGGAGTCAGGGGGCAAGTGGAAACACCATATATTTT,CAWSQGASGNTIYF
TRBD1,TRBJ1-4,TRBV12-5,-,TGTGCTAGTGGCCTGGGGACAGATAATGAAAAACTGTTTTTT,CASGLGTDNEKLFF
TRBD1,TRBJ1-2,TRBV6-6,-,TGTGCCAGCATTCCCGGGACAGGGCCCCGGCGTGGCTACACCTTC,CASIPGTGPRRGYTF
TRBD1,TRBJ1-5,TRBV30,-,TGTGCCTGCGGGACAGGAGAGTATCAGCCCCAGCATTTT,CACGTGEYQPQHF
-,TRBJ1-2,TRBV7-9,-,TGTGCCAGCAGCTTGGTAGGGGTTAACTATGGCTACACCTTC,CASSLVGVNYGYTF
-,TRBJ1-3,TRBV18,-,TGTGCCAGCTCAACAGGGTCTGGAAACACCATATATTTT,CASSTGSGNTIYF
-,TRBJ1-1,TRBV6-6,-,TGTGCCAGCAGTGTCCGGGGGCCTGAAGCTTTCTTT,CASSVRGPEAFF
-,TRBJ2-7,TRBV5-1,-,TGCGCCAGCAGCCCGGTCCCGGGGGCCGCGGGGGAGCAGTACTTC,CASSPVPGAAGEQYF
-,TRBJ2-1,TRBV7-7,-,TGTGCTAGCAGCTTAGAGTCGGGCCCCAGCTCCTACAATGAGCAGTTCTTC,CASSLESGPSSYNEQFF
-,TRBJ1-2,TRBV15,-,TGTGCCACCAGCACCGTTAACTATGGCTACACCTTC,CATSTVNYGYTF
-,TRBJ2-3,TRBV4-2,-,TGTGCCAGCAGCCCCCGGGGCGCGGTAGATACGCAGTATTTT,CASSPRGAVDTQYF
-,TRBJ2-1,TRBV28,few,TGTGCCAGCAGTTTATATGTTCGCGGAGCTTACAATGAGCAGTTCTTC,CASSLYVRGAYNEQFF
-,TRBJ1-1,TRBV5-1,-,TGCGCCAGCAGCATCGACAGTACTCTTGAAGCTTTCTTT,CASSIDSTLEAFF
-,TRBJ1-1,TRBV19,few,TGTGCCAGTAAGGAGTCGAGGGGGGTGACTGAAGCTTTCTTT,CASKESRGVTEAFF
TRBD1,TRBJ2-7,TRBV20-1,once,TGCAGTGCTAGGCATGGACAGGGGCAGTACTTC,CSARHGQGQYF
-,TRBJ1-1,TRBV6-1,once,TGTGCCAGCAGTGAACAGGGGACAAGTACTGAAGCTTTCTTT,CASSEQGTSTEAFF
-,TRBJ1-2,TRBV27,-,TGTGCCAGCAGCCTGGGGAATAACTATGGCTACACCTTC,CASSLGNNYGYTF
TRBD2,TRBJ2-7,TRBV28,-,TGTGCCAGCAGTTTATCGGGAGGGGCGAGCTCCTACGAGCAGTACTTC,CASSLSGGASSYEQYF
-,TRBJ1-1,TRBV6-4,-,TGTGCCAGATTAGGTCCGGAGGGGGGCACTGAAGCTTTCTTT,CARLGPEGGTEAFF
-,TRBJ1-5,TRBV28,many,TGTGCCAGCAGTTCCATTATGGGAAATCAGCCCCAGCATTTT,CASSSIMGNQPQHF
TRBD1,TRBJ1-5,TRBV9,few,TGTGCCAGCAGCCCGGGACAGAAAAGCAATCAGCCCCAGCATTTT,CASSPGQKSNQPQHF
TRBD1,TRBJ1-5,TRBV7-6,-,TGTGCCAGCAGCTTAGAGGGACAGACTCGTCAGCCCCAGCATTTT,CASSLEGQTRQPQHF
-,TRBJ2-4,TRBV4-1,-,TGCGCCAGCAGCCATGAAGGAGGGGTTATTCCAGCCAAAAACATTCAGTACTTC,CASSHEGGVIPAKNIQYF
-,TRBJ2-4,TRBV7-2,-,TGTGCCAGCAGCCTTGACCAAGAGGGCATTCAGTACTTC,CASSLDQEGIQYF
-,TRBJ2-1,TRBV4-1,-,TGCGCCAGCAGCCAAGTCGGGGGACACCAATACAATGAGCAGTTCTTC,CASSQVGGHQYNEQFF
-,TRBJ2-7,TRBV15,-,TGTGCCACCAGAACCGGGGGAAGGGACGAGCAGTACTTC,CATRTGGRDEQYF
-,TRBJ2-6,TRBV7-9,-,TGTGCCAGCCGGGACTCTGGGGCCAACGTCCTGACTTTC,CASRDSGANVLTF
-,TRBJ1-5,TRBV5-6,-,TGTGCCAGCAGCTTAGGGGTGGGTCAGCCCCAGCATTTT,CASSLGVGQPQHF
-,TRBJ1-5,TRBV7-9,-,TGTGCCAGCAGCCAAGGAGGGGGGTATAGCAATCAGCCCCAGCATTTT,CASSQGGGYSNQPQHF
TRBD1,TRBJ2-1,TRBV4-3,-,TGCGCCAGCAGCCAAGAGCGGACAGGGTGGTCATACAATGAGCAGTTCTTC,CASSQERTGWSYNEQFF
TRBD2,TRBJ2-7,TRBV19,-,TGTGCCAGTAGCCCTCCCTTTAGCGGGATGCGTTCCTACGAGCAGTACTTC,CASSPPFSGMRSYEQYF
-,TRBJ2-7,TRBV5-1,-,TGCGCCAGCAGCTTGGAGGCAGGGGAATGGTACGAGCAGTACTTC,CASSLEAGEWYEQYF
-,TRBJ2-7,TRBV19,-,TGTGCCAGCGTTAGGGGGGAAACCTACGAGCAGTACTTC,CASVRGETYEQYF
TRBD1,TRBJ1-1,TRBV2,-,TGTGCCAGCGCACAGGACAGGCTGGGAACTGAAGCTTTCTTT,CASAQDRLGTEAFF
TRBD2,TRBJ2-3,TRBV7-2,-,TGTGCCAGCAGTCGGGACTACCAAAGCACAGATACGCAGTATTTT,CASSRDYQSTDTQYF
-,TRBJ1-5,TRBV19,few,TGTGCCAGTAGTATAGTTGTGACAGAGGCGCAGCCCCAGCATTTT,CASSIVVTEAQPQHF
TRBD1,TRBJ1-2,TRBV27,-,TGTGCCAGCAGAAAGGGACAGTACTATGGCTACACCTTC,CASRKGQYYGYTF
-,TRBJ2-2,TRBV7-3,-,TGTGCCAGCAGCGTCCCCCCCCGGGGTCTGAACACCGGGGAGCTGTTTTTT,CASSVPPRGLNTGELFF
TRBD1,TRBJ2-7,TRBV4-3,-,TGCGCCAGCAGCCTCCGGGACAGGGGGGTCTACGAGCAGTACTTC,CASSLRDRGVYEQYF
-,TRBJ2-3,TRBV18,-,TGTGCCAGCTCACCTATGGCAGTCGCAGATACGCAGTATTTT,CASSPMAVADTQYF
-,TRBJ1-1,TRBV5-4,-,TGTGCCAGCAGCCCACGTTCCGGGGAAGCGGCTTTCTTT,CASSPRSGEAAFF
-,TRBJ1-5,TRBV10-3,-,TGTGCCATCAGTGTTTTGTATCGCAATCAGCCCCAGCATTTT,CAISVLYRNQPQHF
TRBD1,TRBJ1-6,TRBV28,once,TGTGCCAGCAGTTTCCCAGGGGGCGGTGGGAGGAATTCACCCCTCCACTTT,CASSFPGGGGRNSPLHF
-,TRBJ2-7,TRBV2,-,TGTGCCAGCAGTGATGACAGGTTCTACGAGCAGTACTTC,CASSDDRFYEQYF
-,TRBJ2-1,TRBV5-4,once,TGTGCCAGCAGCTTTGCCAGGGGAGATTACAATGAGCAGTTCTTC,CASSFARGDYNEQFF
TRBD1,TRBJ2-7,TRBV10-1,few,TGCGCCAGCAGTGACCCCGGACAGGGGGCGCGAAACGAGCAGTACTTC,CASSDPGQGARNEQYF
TRBD1,TRBJ1-2,TRBV2,-,TGTGCCAGCAGTCAGGACAGGGCCTATGGCTACACCTTC,CASSQDRAYGYTF
TRBD1,TRBJ1-2,TRBV2,-,TGTGCCAGCAGCTCCGACAGGGGGGATGGCTACACCTTC,CASSSDRGDGYTF
-,TRBJ1-1,TRBV5-1,-,TGCGCCAGCAGCCCGACACCGACCCAATTGAACACTGAAGCTTTCTTT,CASSPTPTQLNTEAFF
-,TRBJ1-5,TRBV7-9,-,TGTGCCAGCGGGAGAAAAAGCAATCAGCCCCAGCATTTT,CASGRKSNQPQHF
-,TRBJ1-3,TRBV4-2,few,TGTGCCAGCAGGAGGGAGCCCCTTGACACCATATATTTT,CASRREPLDTIYF
-,TRBJ2-5,TRBV5-1,-,TGCGCCAGCAGCTTGAGGGTCCAGGAGGAGACCCAGTACTTC,CASSLRVQEETQYF
TRBD1,TRBJ2-2,TRBV18,-,TGTGCCAGCTCACCTGGCAGGGGGCCGACCGGGGAGCTGTTTTTT,CASSPGRGPTGELFF
TRBD1,TRBJ2-1,TRBV7-7,-,TGTGCCAGCAGCTTAGAGCAGGGGGCTAGTGAGCAGTTCTTC,CASSLEQGASEQFF
-,TRBJ1-2,TRBV30,once,TGTGCCTTAGGACAAGGGGGCTACACCTTC,CALGQGGYTF